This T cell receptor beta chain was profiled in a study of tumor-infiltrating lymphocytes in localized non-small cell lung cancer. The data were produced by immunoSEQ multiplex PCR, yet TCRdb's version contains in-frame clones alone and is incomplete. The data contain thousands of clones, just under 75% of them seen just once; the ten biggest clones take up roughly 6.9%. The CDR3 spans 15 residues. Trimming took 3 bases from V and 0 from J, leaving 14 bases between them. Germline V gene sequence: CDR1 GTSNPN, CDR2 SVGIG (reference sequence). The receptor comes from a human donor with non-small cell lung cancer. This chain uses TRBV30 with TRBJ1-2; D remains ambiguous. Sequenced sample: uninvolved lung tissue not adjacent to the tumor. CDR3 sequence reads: CAWRSVREANYGYTF. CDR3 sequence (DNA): TGTGCCTGGAGGTCCGTGCGAGAAGCTAACTATGGCTACACCTTC.